This T cell receptor beta chain was sequenced during a study of beta chain features in type 1 diabetes. Whole-study results and caveats: TCRB CDR3 length was moderately but significantly reduced in all four CD4+ subsets of Type 1 diabetes patients.

There are a few counts of this clone. Its antigen remains unidentified. All of the isolated RNA was reverse transcribed, so expressed TCRB transcripts were sequenced. Data came from immunoSEQ multiplex PCR; TCRdb stores just in-frame clones and leaves some out. This sample has around 710,000 clones, with around 11% found just once. On average, the one heparinised blood draw given by each donor was around 120 mL. Germline V gene lookup returns CDR1 SEHNR and CDR2 FQNEAQ (reference sequence). The CDR3 contains 15 residues. With 3 bases clipped from V and 6 bases from J, the junction kept 8 bases outside the gene matches.

Sequenced material: naive CD4+ T cells from blood. This chain joins TRBV7-9 and TRBJ2-7; 10 bases line up with TRBD1. The source of this sequence is a man aged 25 to 40 with type 1 diabetes. The DNA for the CDR3 is TGTGCCAGCAGCTTCAAGACAGGGGGCACATTCGAGCAGTACTTC. Translating it yields CASSFKTGGTFEQYF.